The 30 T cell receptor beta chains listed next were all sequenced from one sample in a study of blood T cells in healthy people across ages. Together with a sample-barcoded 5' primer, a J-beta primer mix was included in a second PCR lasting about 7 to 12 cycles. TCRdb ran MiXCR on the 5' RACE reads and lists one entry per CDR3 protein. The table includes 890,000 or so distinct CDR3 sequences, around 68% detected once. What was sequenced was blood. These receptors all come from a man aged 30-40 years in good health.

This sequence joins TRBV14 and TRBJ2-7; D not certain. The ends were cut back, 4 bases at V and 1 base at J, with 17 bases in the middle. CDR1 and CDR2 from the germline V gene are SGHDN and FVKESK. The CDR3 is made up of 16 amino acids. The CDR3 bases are TGTGCCAGCAGCCCCCGGTCTGGGTTCCGGTCCTACGAGCAGTACTTC. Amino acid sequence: CASSPRSGFRSYEQYF.

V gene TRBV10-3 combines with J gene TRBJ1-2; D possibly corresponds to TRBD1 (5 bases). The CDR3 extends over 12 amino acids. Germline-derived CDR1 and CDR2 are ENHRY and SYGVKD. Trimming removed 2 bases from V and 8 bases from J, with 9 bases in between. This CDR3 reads CAISEPGTGYTF. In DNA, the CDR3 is TGTGCCATCAGTGAGCCGGGGACGGGCTACACCTTC.

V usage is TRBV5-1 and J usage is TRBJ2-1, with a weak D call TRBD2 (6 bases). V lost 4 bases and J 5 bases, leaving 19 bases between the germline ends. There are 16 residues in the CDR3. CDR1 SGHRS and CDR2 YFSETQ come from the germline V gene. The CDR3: CASSPLSPSEDNEQFF. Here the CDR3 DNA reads TGCGCCAGCAGCCCTCTTAGCCCTAGCGAGGACAATGAGCAGTTCTTC.

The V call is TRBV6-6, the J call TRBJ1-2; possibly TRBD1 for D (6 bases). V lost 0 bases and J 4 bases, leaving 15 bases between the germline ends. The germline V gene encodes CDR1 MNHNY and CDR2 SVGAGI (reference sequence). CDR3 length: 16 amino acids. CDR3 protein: CASSYSVRGQSYGYTF. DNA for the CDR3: TGTGCCAGCAGTTACTCGGTACGGGGGCAGAGCTATGGCTACACCTTC.

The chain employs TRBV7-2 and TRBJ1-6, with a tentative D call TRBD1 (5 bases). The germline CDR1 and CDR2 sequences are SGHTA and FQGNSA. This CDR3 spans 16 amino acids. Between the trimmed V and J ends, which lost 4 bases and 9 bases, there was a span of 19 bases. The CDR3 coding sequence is TGTGCCAGCAGCTCCAACGGGCTGCAGGGTCGTTCACCCCTCCACTTT. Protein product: CASSSNGLQGRSPLHF.

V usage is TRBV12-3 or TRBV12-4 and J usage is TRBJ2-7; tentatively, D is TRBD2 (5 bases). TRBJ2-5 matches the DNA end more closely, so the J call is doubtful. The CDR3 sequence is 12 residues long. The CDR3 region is CASSRGMETQYF. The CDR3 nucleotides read TGTGCCAGCAGCCGGGGTATGGAGACCCAGTACTTC.

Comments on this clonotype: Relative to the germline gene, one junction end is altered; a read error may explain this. CDR3 residues: CASSFYGTSGGDTRYF. DNA of the CDR3: TGTGCCAGCAGCTTTTACGGGACTAGCGGCGGGGATACGCGGTATTTT. V usage is TRBV11-2 and J usage is TRBJ2-3; 11 positions match TRBD2. The CDR3 totals 16 residues. Germline CDR1 reads SGHAT; CDR2 reads FQNNGV.

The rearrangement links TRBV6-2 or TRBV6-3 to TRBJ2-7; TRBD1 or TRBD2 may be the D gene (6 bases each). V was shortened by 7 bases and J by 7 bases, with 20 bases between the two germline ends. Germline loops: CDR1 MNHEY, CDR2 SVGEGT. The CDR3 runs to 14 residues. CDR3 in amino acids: CASKGGFSYNEQYF. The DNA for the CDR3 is TGTGCCAGCAAGGGGGGTTTCTCCTACAATGAGCAGTACTTC.

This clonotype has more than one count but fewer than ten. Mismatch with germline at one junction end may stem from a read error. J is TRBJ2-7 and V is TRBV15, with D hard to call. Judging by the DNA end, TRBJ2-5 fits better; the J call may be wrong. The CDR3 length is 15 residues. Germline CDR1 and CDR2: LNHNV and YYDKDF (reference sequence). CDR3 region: CATSRAKDLIETQYF. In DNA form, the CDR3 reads TGTGCCACTAGCAGAGCGAAGGACCTAATAGAGACCCAGTACTTC.

CDR3 residues: CSANQPREQYF. The DNA for the CDR3 is TGCAGTGCTAATCAACCCCGCGAGCAGTACTTC. The chain links TRBV20-1 to TRBJ2-4; D is ambiguous. The J call is uncertain, as TRBJ2-7 better fits the DNA end. Per the germline V gene, CDR1 is DFQATT and CDR2 is SNEGSKA (reference sequence). CDR3 length: 11 residues.

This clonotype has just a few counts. The CDR3 DNA is TGTGCCAGCAGTTCCCGGACGTTTTCCTACGAGCAGTACTTC. Protein sequence: CASSSRTFSYEQYF. This rearrangement joins TRBV6-6 to TRBJ2-7; D ambiguous. V gave up 4 bases and J gave up 1 base, with 11 bases separating them. This CDR3 has 14 residues. Germline V lookup: CDR1 MNHNY, CDR2 SVGAGI (reference sequence).

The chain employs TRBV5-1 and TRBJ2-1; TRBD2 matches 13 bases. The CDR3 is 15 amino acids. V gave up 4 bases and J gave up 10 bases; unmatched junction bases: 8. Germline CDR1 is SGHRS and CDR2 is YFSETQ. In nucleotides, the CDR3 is TGCGCCAGCAGCCGAACTAGCGGGGGGGCCTTAGAGCAGTTCTTC. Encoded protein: CASSRTSGGALEQFF.

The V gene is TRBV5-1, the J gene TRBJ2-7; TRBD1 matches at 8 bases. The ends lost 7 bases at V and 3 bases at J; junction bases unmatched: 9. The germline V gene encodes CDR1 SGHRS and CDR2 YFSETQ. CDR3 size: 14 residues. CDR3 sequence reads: CASGNTGTGYEQYF. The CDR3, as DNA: TGCGCCAGCGGAAATACCGGGACAGGCTACGAGCAGTACTTC.

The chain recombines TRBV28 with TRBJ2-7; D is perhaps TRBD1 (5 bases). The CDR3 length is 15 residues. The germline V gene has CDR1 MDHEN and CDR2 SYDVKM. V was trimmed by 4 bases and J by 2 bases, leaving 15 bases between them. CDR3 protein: CASSSLADTTYEQYF. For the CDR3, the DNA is TGTGCCAGCAGTTCACTCGCGGACACCACCTACGAGCAGTACTTC.

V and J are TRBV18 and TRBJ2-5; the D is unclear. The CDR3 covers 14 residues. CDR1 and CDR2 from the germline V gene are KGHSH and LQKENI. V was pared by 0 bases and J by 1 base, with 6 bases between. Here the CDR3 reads CASSPPGSQETQYF. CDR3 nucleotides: TGTGCCAGCTCACCACCGGGATCCCAAGAGACCCAGTACTTC.

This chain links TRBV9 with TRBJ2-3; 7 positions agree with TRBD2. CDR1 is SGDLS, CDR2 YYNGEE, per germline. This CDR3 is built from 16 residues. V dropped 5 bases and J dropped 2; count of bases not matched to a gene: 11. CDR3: CASSWNLADYTDTQYF. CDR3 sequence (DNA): TGTGCCAGCAGTTGGAACCTAGCGGACTACACAGATACGCAGTATTTT.

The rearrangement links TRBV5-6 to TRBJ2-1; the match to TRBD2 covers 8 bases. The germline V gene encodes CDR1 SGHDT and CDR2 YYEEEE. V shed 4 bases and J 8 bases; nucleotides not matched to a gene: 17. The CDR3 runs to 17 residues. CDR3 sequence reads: CASSPGSGGFYLDEQFF. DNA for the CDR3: TGTGCCAGCAGCCCCGGAAGCGGGGGTTTCTACTTGGATGAGCAGTTCTTC.

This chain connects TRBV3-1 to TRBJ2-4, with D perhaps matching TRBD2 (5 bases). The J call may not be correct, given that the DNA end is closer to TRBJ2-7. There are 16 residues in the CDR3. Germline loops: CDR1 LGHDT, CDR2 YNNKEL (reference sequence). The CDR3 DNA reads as TGTGCCAGCAGCCAAGGGGCTAGCCTAGGATACTACGAGCAGTACTTC. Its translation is CASSQGASLGYYEQYF.

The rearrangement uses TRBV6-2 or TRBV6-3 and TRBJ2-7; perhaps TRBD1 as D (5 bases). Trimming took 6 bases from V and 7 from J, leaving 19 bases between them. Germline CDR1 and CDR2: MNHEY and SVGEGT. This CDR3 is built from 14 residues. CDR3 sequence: CASRRTPTEVEQYF. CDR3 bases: TGTGCCAGCAGGAGGACACCGACCGAAGTAGAGCAGTACTTC.

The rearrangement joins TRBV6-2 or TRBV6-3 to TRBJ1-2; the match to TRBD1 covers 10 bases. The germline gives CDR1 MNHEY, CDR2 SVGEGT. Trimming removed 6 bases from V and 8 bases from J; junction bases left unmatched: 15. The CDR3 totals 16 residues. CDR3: CASRLSGTGAPGGYTF. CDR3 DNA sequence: TGTGCCAGCAGACTCTCCGGGACAGGGGCCCCAGGGGGCTACACCTTC.

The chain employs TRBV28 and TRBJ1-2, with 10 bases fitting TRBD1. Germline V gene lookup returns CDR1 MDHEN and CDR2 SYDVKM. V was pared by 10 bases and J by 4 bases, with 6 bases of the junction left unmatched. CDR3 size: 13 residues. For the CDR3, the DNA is TGTGCCACCTGGACAGGGGGAGGCTATGGCTACACCTTC. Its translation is CATWTGGGYGYTF.

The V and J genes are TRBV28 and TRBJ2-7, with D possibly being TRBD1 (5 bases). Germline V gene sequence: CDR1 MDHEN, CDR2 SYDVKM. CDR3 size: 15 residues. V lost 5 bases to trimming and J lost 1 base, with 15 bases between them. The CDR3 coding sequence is TGTGCCAGCAGTCGCCCGACAGTTAAGTCCTACGAGCAGTACTTC. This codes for CASSRPTVKSYEQYF.

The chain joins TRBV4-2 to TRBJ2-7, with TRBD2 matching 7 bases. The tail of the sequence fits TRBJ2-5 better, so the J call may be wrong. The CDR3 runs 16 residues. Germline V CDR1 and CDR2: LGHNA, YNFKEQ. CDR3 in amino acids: CASSQVPVGGRETQYF. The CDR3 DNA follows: TGTGCCAGCAGCCAAGTGCCTGTGGGAGGGAGAGAGACCCAGTACTTC.

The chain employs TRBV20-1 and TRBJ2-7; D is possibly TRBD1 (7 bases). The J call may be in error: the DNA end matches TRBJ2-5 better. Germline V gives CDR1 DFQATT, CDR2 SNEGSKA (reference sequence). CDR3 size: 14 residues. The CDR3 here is CSARRTGLRETQYF. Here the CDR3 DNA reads TGCAGTGCTCGAAGGACAGGACTAAGGGAGACCCAGTACTTC.

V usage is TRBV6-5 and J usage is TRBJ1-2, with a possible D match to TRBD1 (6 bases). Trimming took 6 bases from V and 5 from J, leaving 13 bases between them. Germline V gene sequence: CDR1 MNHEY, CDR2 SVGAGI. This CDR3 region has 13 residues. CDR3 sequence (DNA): TGTGCCAGCAGCCCCCCCAGGGGTTATGGCTACACCTTC. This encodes CASSPPRGYGYTF.

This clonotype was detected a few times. The CDR3 nucleotides are TGTGCCAGCAGCTGGGCGACCAGCGAGACCCAGTACTTC. This encodes CASSWATSETQYF. This rearrangement joins TRBV7-2 to TRBJ2-5; D call uncertain. This CDR3 region has 13 residues. Looked up from germline, CDR1 is SGHTA and CDR2 is FQGNSA. Trimming took 4 bases from V and 5 from J, leaving 11 bases between them.

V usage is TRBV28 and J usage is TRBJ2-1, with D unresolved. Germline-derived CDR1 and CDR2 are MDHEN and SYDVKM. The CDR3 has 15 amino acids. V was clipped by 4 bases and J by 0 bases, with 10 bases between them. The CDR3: CASSSLISSYNEQFF. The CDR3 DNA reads TGTGCCAGCAGTTCTCTTATCAGCTCCTACAATGAGCAGTTCTTC. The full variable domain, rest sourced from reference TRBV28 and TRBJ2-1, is DVKVTQSSRYLVKRTGEKVFLECVQDMDHENMFWYRQDPGLGLRLIYFSYDVKMKEKGDIPEGYSVSREKKERFSLILESASTNQTSMYLCASSSLISSYNEQFFGPGTRLTVL.

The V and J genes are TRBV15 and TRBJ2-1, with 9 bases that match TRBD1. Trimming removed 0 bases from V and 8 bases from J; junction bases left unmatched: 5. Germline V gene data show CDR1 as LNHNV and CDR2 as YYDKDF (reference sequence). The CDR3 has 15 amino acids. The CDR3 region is CATSRDPGQGDEQFF. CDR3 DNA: TGTGCCACCAGCAGAGACCCGGGACAGGGTGATGAGCAGTTCTTC.

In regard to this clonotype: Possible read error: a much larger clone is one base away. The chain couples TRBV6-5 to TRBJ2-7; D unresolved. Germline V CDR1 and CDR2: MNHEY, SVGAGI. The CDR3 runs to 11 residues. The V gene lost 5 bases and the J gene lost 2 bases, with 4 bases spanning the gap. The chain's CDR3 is CASSNTYEQYF. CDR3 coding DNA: TGTGCCAGCAGTAATACCTACGAGCAGTACTTC.

CDR3 sequence: CSVEGGRAPKEQFF. The CDR3 DNA follows: TGCAGCGTTGAAGGTGGGAGGGCCCCCAAGGAGCAGTTCTTC. The rearrangement joins TRBV29-1 to TRBJ2-1; the match to TRBD2 covers 7 bases. The CDR3 sequence is 14 residues long. V gave up 1 base and J gave up 10 bases; unmatched junction bases: 10. CDR1 SQVTM and CDR2 ANQGSEA come from the germline V gene.